A single sample gave rise to the 23 T cell receptor beta chains below, sequenced in a study of human T cells and chemical hapten exposure. In TCRdb, the RACE reads were re-called with MiXCR into one record per CDR3 protein. The repertoire has roughly 380,000 distinct CDR3 sequences, about 6% of them found once; the top ten carry 4.5% to 6%. Time point specified: patch test 2, 6 weeks after DPC sensitization. Treatment described: therapeutic diphenylcyclopropenone sensitization with weekly scalp DPC. This material consisted of whole blood, taken in connection with sensitization to the hapten diphenylcyclopropenone (DPC). These TCRs come from a woman between 18 and 29 years old with alopecia areata. Some clones in this sample may be carry-over from other donors' samples.

This clonotype appeared many times. J is TRBJ1-4 and V is TRBV6-6, with D perhaps matching TRBD1 (5 bases). CDR3 length: 15 residues. V was shortened by 2 bases and J by 2 bases, with 9 bases between the two germline ends. Per germline, CDR1 MNHNY and CDR2 SVGAGI (reference sequence). Written as DNA, the CDR3 is TGTGCCAGCAGTTACAGGGGAACCACTAATGAAAAACTGTTTTTT. Its protein is CASSYRGTTNEKLFF.

This clonotype was seen a handful of times. The gene calls are TRBV7-9 and TRBJ2-7; the match to TRBD1 covers 8 bases. CDR1 is SEHNR, CDR2 FQNEAQ, per germline (reference sequence). The CDR3 runs 15 residues. Trimming cost V 4 bases and J 5 bases; bases outside gene matches: 10. CDR3 bases: TGTGCCAGCAGCTATGGACAGGGCGTTTTAGACGAGCAGTACTTC. It is translated as CASSYGQGVLDEQYF.

A few counts support this clonotype. V usage is TRBV20-1 and J usage is TRBJ2-3; D is uncertain. The V gene's germline CDR1 is DFQATT and CDR2 SNEGSKA (reference sequence). V lost 7 bases and J lost 0, with 5 bases in between. The CDR3 consists of 11 residues. The DNA for the CDR3 is TGCAGTGGCCAAAGCACAGATACGCAGTATTTT. This encodes CSGQSTDTQYF.

This clonotype was recorded a few times. Here the CDR3 DNA reads TGTGCCAGCAACTGGGACAGGGCGACTGGGGCCAACGTCCTGACTTTC. Its translation is CASNWDRATGANVLTF. The chain combines TRBV7-9 with TRBJ2-6; 9 bases align to TRBD1. V gave up 7 bases and J gave up 2 bases; unmatched junction bases: 6. The CDR3 is 16 amino acids. Germline V CDR1 and CDR2: SEHNR, FQNEAQ (reference sequence).

This clonotype was seen a few times. V gene TRBV7-3 combines with J gene TRBJ1-1; unclear D gene. Deletions cut 1 base from V and 1 base from J, with 10 bases between. The germline V gene has CDR1 SGHTA and CDR2 FQGTGA. The CDR3 is 15 residues long. The CDR3 is CASSLNGGSNTEAFF. CDR3 bases: TGTGCCAGCAGCTTAAACGGCGGTTCGAACACTGAAGCTTTCTTT.

A remark on this clonotype: A much larger clone differs from this one at a single base, so this may be a read error. The CDR3 does not close with the conserved phenylalanine or tryptophan, likely indicating a read error. CDR3 sequence (DNA): TGCGCCAGCAGCCAAGATAGACAGTCAAACACTGAAGCTTTCCTT. This encodes CASSQDRQSNTEAFL. The V gene is TRBV4-3, the J gene TRBJ1-1, with a tentative D call TRBD1 (5 bases). V dropped 0 bases and J dropped 2 bases, with 10 bases sitting between them. Germline V gene data show CDR1 as LGHNA and CDR2 as YSLEER. The CDR3 is made up of 15 amino acids.

The V and J genes are TRBV5-1 and TRBJ2-7; D gene ambiguous. V was shortened by 1 base and J by 0 bases, with 14 bases between the two germline ends. CDR3 length equals 16 residues. Germline values: CDR1 SGHRS, CDR2 YFSETQ. DNA of the CDR3: TGCGCCAGCAGCTTGACCGCTGGATCTAGCTCCTACGAGCAGTACTTC. Encoded protein: CASSLTAGSSSYEQYF.

There are a few counts of this clonotype. V and J are TRBV6-2 or TRBV6-3 and TRBJ1-5; TRBD1 might be the D (6 bases). Germline lookup yields CDR1 MNHEY and CDR2 SVGEGT. The V gene lost 2 bases and the J gene lost 3 bases, with 8 bases spanning the gap. The CDR3 extends over 14 amino acids. The DNA for the CDR3 is TGTGCCAGCAGTTACGACAGGTCCAATCAGCCCCAGCATTTT. Protein product: CASSYDRSNQPQHF.

The chain uses TRBV7-9 and TRBJ1-4, with D perhaps TRBD1 (5 bases). Germline V gene sequence: CDR1 SEHNR, CDR2 FQNEAQ (reference sequence). The CDR3 has 16 residues. V dropped 5 bases and J dropped 8 bases, with 21 bases sitting between them. The CDR3 DNA sequence: TGTGCCAGCAGCCCTTCCGGGGGTTTCGAGGTCGAAAAACTGTTTTTT. It specifies CASSPSGGFEVEKLFF. Filled out from reference TRBV7-9 and TRBJ1-4, the complete variable domain reads DTGVSQNPRHKITKRGQNVTFRCDPISEHNRLYWYRQTLGQGPEFLTYFQNEAQLEKSRLLSDRFSAERPKGSFSTLEIQRTEQGDSAMYLCASSPSGGFEVEKLFFGSGTQLSVL.

This clonotype has a count of ten or more. The chain joins TRBV20-1 to TRBJ1-5; D is unresolved. V dropped 0 bases and J dropped 1 base, with 4 bases sitting between them. The CDR3 contains 13 residues. CDR1 DFQATT and CDR2 SNEGSKA come from the germline V gene (reference sequence). Here the CDR3 reads CSAREGSNQPQHF. The CDR3 bases are TGCAGTGCTAGAGAGGGCAGCAATCAGCCCCAGCATTTT.

This clonotype has ten or more counts. The chain employs TRBV4-1 and TRBJ1-2, with D hard to call. CDR1 is MGHRA, CDR2 YSYEKL, per germline. Trimming pared 1 base from V and 4 bases from J, leaving 10 bases between. CDR3 length equals 14 residues. The CDR3, as DNA: TGCGCCAGCAGCCAAGGTAACGGATTCTATGGCTACACCTTC. Protein sequence: CASSQGNGFYGYTF.

This clonotype was counted ten times or more. The chain links TRBV4-3 to TRBJ1-2, with a weak D call TRBD1 (5 bases). Trimming removed 5 bases from V and 0 bases from J, with 16 bases in between. The CDR3 covers 16 residues. Germline assignment: CDR1 LGHNA and CDR2 YSLEER. The CDR3, as DNA: TGCGCCAGCAGCGACGGGCCGGCGGGGGCTAACTATGGCTACACCTTC. Protein sequence: CASSDGPAGANYGYTF.

There are many counts of this clonotype. The chain has TRBV7-2 and TRBJ1-1; possible D gene TRBD1, 5 bases. Per germline, CDR1 SGHTA and CDR2 FQGNSA. The germline V and J ends were trimmed by 1 base and 5 bases, with 14 bases remaining between them. The CDR3 loop spans 15 amino acids. The CDR3 region has the DNA TGTGCCAGCAGCTTAGTGAGTCAGGGTCAGACTGAAGCTTTCTTT. It is translated as CASSLVSQGQTEAFF.

V usage is TRBV5-1 and J usage is TRBJ1-2; D call uncertain. Trimming shortened V by 1 base and J by 3 bases, and 10 bases separated the two germline ends. Germline CDR1 reads SGHRS; CDR2 reads YFSETQ. The CDR3 is 14 amino acids. This chain's CDR3 is CASSLRGRDYGYTF. The CDR3 DNA follows: TGCGCCAGCAGCTTGCGTGGTCGGGACTATGGCTACACCTTC.

The chain carries TRBV4-3 and TRBJ1-1, with 7 bases matching TRBD1. Germline V gives CDR1 LGHNA, CDR2 YSLEER. The CDR3 runs 17 residues. J gave up 5 bases and V 0 bases, and 12 bases lay outside the gene matches. CDR3 coding DNA: TGCGCCAGCAGCCAAGAAACCGGGACAGCTGAATGGACTGAAGCTTTCTTT. Residues: CASSQETGTAEWTEAFF.

This clonotype was detected ten times or more. The rearrangement joins TRBV12-3 or TRBV12-4 to TRBJ1-1; perhaps TRBD1 as D (6 bases). The ends were cut back, 6 bases at V and 4 bases at J, with 27 bases in the middle. This CDR3 region has 18 residues. This CDR3 is CASRLYGTPRTLITEAFF. The CDR3 DNA is TGTGCCAGCAGACTATACGGGACACCCCGTACCCTTATCACTGAAGCTTTCTTT.

At least ten counts were recorded for this clonotype. CDR3 in amino acids: CASSNSYSRYGYTF. Here the CDR3 DNA reads TGTGCCAGCAGTAACAGTTATTCCCGCTATGGCTACACCTTC. The genes are TRBV12-3 or TRBV12-4 and TRBJ1-2; D gene uncertain. The V gene lost 5 bases and the J gene lost 4 bases, with 14 bases spanning the gap. The length of the CDR3 is 14 residues.

This clonotype was counted only a few times. This rearrangement joins TRBV27 to TRBJ2-7; 7 nucleotides match TRBD2. V was pared by 7 bases and J by 0 bases, with 9 bases of the junction left unmatched. Germline lookup yields CDR1 MNHEY and CDR2 SMNVEV (reference sequence). CDR3 length equals 15 residues. CDR3 bases: TGTGCCAGCACCCGGTCATCTAGCGGCTCCTACGAGCAGTACTTC. Amino acids: CASTRSSSGSYEQYF.

This clonotype showed up just a few times. The chain is built from TRBV6-2 or TRBV6-3 and TRBJ2-5, with 7 bases matching TRBD2. This CDR3 is built from 14 residues. Germline trimming cut 6 bases from V and 0 bases from J; bases unmatched to any gene: 4. CDR1 MNHEY and CDR2 SVGEGT come from the germline V gene. The CDR3 here is CASRKGTNQETQYF. The CDR3 nucleotides read TGTGCCAGCAGGAAAGGGACTAACCAAGAGACCCAGTACTTC.

The chain couples TRBV7-8 to TRBJ1-3; possibly TRBD1 for D (6 bases). The CDR3 contains 18 residues. CDR1 and CDR2 (germline): SGHVS, FQNEAQ. V shed 1 base and J shed 8 bases, with 24 bases lying between them. The CDR3 DNA is TGTGCCAGCAGCTTAGTCGCGTTCGGGACAAGGAGGGCAGACACCATATATTTT. As protein: CASSLVAFGTRRADTIYF.

There are many counts of this clonotype. At one end, the junction sequence differs from germline, possibly due to a read error. The chain has TRBV5-1 and TRBJ1-5; D not certain. CDR1 is SGHRS and CDR2 is YFSETQ in the germline V gene. CDR3 length equals 17 residues. In nucleotides, the CDR3 is TGCGCCAGCAACTTGGAGGGTCGGCAGGTCAACAATCAGCCCCAGCATTTT. It codes for CASNLEGRQVNNQPQHF.

This clonotype came up a few times. The chain uses TRBV6-6 and TRBJ1-1, with TRBD1 matching over 8 bases. The V gene end was trimmed by 6 bases and the J gene end by 5 bases; junction bases not matched to a gene: 8. Per germline, CDR1 MNHNY and CDR2 SVGAGI (reference sequence). This CDR3 has 14 amino acids. The CDR3 sequence is CASRATDRATEAFF. The CDR3 coding sequence is TGTGCCAGCAGAGCTACGGACAGGGCGACTGAAGCTTTCTTT.

This clonotype has at least ten counts. V usage is TRBV9 and J usage is TRBJ2-4, with D hard to call. The CDR3 contains 14 residues. Per germline, CDR1 SGDLS and CDR2 YYNGEE. V was clipped by 3 bases and J by 3 bases, with 10 bases between them. CDR3 nucleotide sequence: TGTGCCAGCAGCGGGCGATCGGGCAAAAACATTCAGTACTTC. Protein: CASSGRSGKNIQYF.